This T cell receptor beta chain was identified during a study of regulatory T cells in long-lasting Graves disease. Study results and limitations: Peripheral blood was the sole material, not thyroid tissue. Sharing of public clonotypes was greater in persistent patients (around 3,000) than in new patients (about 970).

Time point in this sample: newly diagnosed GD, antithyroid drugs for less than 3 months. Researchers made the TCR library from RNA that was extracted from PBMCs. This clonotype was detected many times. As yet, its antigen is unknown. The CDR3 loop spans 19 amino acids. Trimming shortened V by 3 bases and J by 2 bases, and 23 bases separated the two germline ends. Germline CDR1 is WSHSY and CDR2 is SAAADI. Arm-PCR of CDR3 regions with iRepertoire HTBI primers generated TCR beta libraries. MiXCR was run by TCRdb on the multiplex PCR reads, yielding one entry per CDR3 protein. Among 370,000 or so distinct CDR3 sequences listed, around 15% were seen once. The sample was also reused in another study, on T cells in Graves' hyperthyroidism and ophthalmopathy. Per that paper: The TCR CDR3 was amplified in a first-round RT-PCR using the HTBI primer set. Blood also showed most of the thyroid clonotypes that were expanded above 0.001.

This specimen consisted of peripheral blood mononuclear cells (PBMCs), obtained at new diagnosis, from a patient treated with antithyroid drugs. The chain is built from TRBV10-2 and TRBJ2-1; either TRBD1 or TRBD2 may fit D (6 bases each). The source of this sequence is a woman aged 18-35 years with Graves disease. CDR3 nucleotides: TGCGCCAGCAGTGACCCGGGACAAGCGGGCGGGGCAGCCTACAATGAGCAGTTCTTC. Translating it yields CASSDPGQAGGAAYNEQFF.